This T cell receptor (beta chain) was documented in a study of shared clonotypes between healthy human individuals. Naive CD8 cells lacked CD45RO, underwent positive selection for CCR7 and left out terminally differentiated effector memory CD45RA+ cells. Sequencing used immunoSEQ multiplex PCR; TCRdb keeps in-frame clones, though not all of them. The sample shows about 700,000 clones, about 91% of them seen only once. This clonotype was obtained from a man aged 25 to 40 in good health. The sample comprised naive CD8+ T cells sorted from blood.

CDR3: CASSFSLGYYEQYF. DNA for the CDR3: TGTGCCAGCAGTTTTTCCCTAGGATACTACGAGCAGTACTTC. V gene TRBV28 combines with J gene TRBJ2-7, with D uncertain. CDR3 length: 14 amino acids. Trimming shortened V by 3 bases and J by 3 bases, and 12 bases separated the two germline ends. Germline V gives CDR1 MDHEN, CDR2 SYDVKM.